The 3 T cell receptor beta chains presented below share a single source sample, sequenced in a study of blood T cells in healthy people across ages. It was with a sample-barcoded 5' primer and a J-beta primer mix that a second PCR of about 7 to 12 cycles was run. TCRdb re-called the 5' RACE reads through MiXCR, storing one row per CDR3 protein. The top ten clones hold around 18% of a sample with roughly 500,000 distinct CDR3 sequences, 25% to 30% of them seen once. The sequencing sample was made of blood. Receptors originate from a woman aged 65 to 85 in good health.

The chain joins TRBV27 to TRBJ2-5, with TRBD2 as a possible D gene (5 bases). The end of the DNA is better explained by TRBJ2-7, so the J call may be wrong. Germline CDR1 reads MNHEY; CDR2 reads SMNVEV (reference sequence). This CDR3 contains 15 residues. The CDR3 reads CASSYRGGDSYEQYF. CDR3 in DNA: TGTGCCAGCAGTTATCGGGGTGGGGACTCCTACGAGCAGTACTTC.

In its sample, this clonotype was seen a few times. This chain connects TRBV3-1 to TRBJ1-1; D not resolved. The germline V gene has CDR1 LGHDT and CDR2 YNNKEL (reference sequence). The CDR3 length is 14 residues. Deletions cut 5 bases from V and 1 base from J, with 11 bases between. The DNA for the CDR3 is TGTGCCAGCAGCTCGAGGGAAGGGAACACTGAAGCTTTCTTT. As protein: CASSSREGNTEAFF.

V gene TRBV11-2 combines with J gene TRBJ2-1; D is uncertain. This CDR3 comprises 14 residues. With 5 bases removed from V and 4 bases from J, the gap between germline ends came to 12 bases. Germline assignment: CDR1 SGHAT and CDR2 FQNNGV. Here the CDR3 DNA reads TGTGCCAGCAGCGCCCCCAAGATGTACAATGAGCAGTTCTTC. Its protein is CASSAPKMYNEQFF.